This note documents a single T cell receptor (beta chain) sequence. The sample holds many counts of this clonotype. Its specific antigen is unknown. Base qualities are not at hand, and no much larger clone is one base apart. For repertoire sequencing, the TCR beta CDR3 regions were amplified from RNA transcripts. HTBI primers and the Qiagen OneStep RT-PCR kit were used in a first-round RT-PCR, which was followed by a second-round multiplex PCR, size selection and purification. Libraries were sequenced on an Illumina HiSeq2000 using paired-end 100 bp reads. For the original study's pipeline: SOAPnuke was used to process the reads, throwing out any read that had adapters, had uncalled bases, had a mean Phred below 15, or lacked an exact constant-primer or identifier match. COPE v1.2.5 was used to merge high-quality paired reads. Each unique nucleotide sequence was defined as a clonotype, and clonotypes were aligned to IMGT TRB V, D and J references with MiTCR v1.1. The analysis was limited to V-J combinations with a frequency above 0.0001, which together covered approximately 99% of repertoires. For each V-J combination, a TCR clonal expansion and chaos score was defined as F50 clonal expansion divided by the chaos observed in the TCRdist matrix. Welch's t-statistics and random forest were used to reduce features to about a dozen V-J combinations, which were fed into a naive Bayes classifier. Thyroid-blood repertoire similarity was quantified with the Morisita-Horn index. TCRdb passed the public sequencing reads through fastp at Q25 and MiXCR, retaining productive beta sequences. Each entry merges the rows of one CDR3 protein and shows their most common DNA and genes. TCRdb assigned the V and J calls; the authors' analysis was not used. The sample yields 450,000 to 600,000 distinct CDR3 sequences; about 35% were counted once. The ten most abundant clones make up about 4% of the sample.

The germline V end is reduced by 3 bases and the J end by 8 bases; junction bases left unmatched: 3. The CDR3 sequence holds 13 residues, the cysteine and phenylalanine included. The CDR3 DNA has 39 bases and is translated from base 1. The germline V gene (reference sequence) yields SEHNR for CDR1 and FQNEAQ for CDR2. Hyperthyroidism patients were newly diagnosed, were aged 18 to 65 years, and had a disease duration under 2 months. Patients were excluded if they had other autoimmune diseases, uncontrolled infections, pregnancy or lactation. Diagnosis relied on clinical symptoms, serum thyroxine, TRAb, thyroid ultrasound and orbital computed tomography. Trizol reagent was used to extract the total RNA, and its quality was then checked on an Agilent 2100 Bioanalyzer. The sample comes from a study of Graves' ophthalmopathy and Graves' hyperthyroidism (dated by TCRdb to the late 2010s). About the investigation overall: A patient counted as having stable hyperthyroidism if there was no progression to ophthalmopathy within 18 months of follow-up. The study used signatures of the TCR beta repertoire to tell Graves' ophthalmopathy apart from Graves' hyperthyroidism and to predict which patients would progress to ophthalmopathy. In total, around 140 blood samples were TCR-sequenced: under 45 ophthalmopathy, over 70 hyperthyroidism and roughly 17 hyperthyroidism-to-ophthalmopathy patients. To explore V-J signatures distinguishing ophthalmopathy from hyperthyroidism, a discovery set of 100 patients (roughly 45 ophthalmopathy, 55 to 60 stable hyperthyroidism) was enrolled. An independent validation cohort was composed of 18 hyperthyroidism patients and around 16 patients who later progressed from hyperthyroidism to ophthalmopathy. In several hyperthyroidism patients, the T-cell repertoire of thyroid tissue was compared with the T-cell repertoire of blood. Once sampling was done, hyperthyroidism patients were given methimazole at a starting dose of 30 mg daily, while ophthalmopathy patients were given high-dose intravenous methylprednisolone. Beyond this particular receptor, the publication reports: Ophthalmopathy was separated from stable hyperthyroidism by the 13-signature model with about 90% sensitivity and approximately 84% specificity in cross-validation and with 80%/75% in the test set. Most expanded thyroid clonotypes with frequency above 0.001 were also detected in blood, suggesting blood repertoires may reflect the thyroid immune response. In validation, the model predicted ophthalmopathy progression with 70.59% sensitivity and around 72% specificity; more than ten predicted patients were CT-confirmed with GO in a median of 6.5 months. No statistical method was used to predetermine the sample size, and group allocation was not hidden from the investigators.

This receptor was taken from an adult man with Graves' hyperthyroidism. The sequence is built from TRBV7-9 and TRBJ1-4, with 7 middle bases fitting TRBD1. The source material was peripheral blood or thyroid tissue (not recorded which). The sequence in DNA is TGTGCCAGCAGCTTCCCAGGGGGGGAAAAACTGTTTTTT. The encoded protein is CASSFPGGEKLFF.